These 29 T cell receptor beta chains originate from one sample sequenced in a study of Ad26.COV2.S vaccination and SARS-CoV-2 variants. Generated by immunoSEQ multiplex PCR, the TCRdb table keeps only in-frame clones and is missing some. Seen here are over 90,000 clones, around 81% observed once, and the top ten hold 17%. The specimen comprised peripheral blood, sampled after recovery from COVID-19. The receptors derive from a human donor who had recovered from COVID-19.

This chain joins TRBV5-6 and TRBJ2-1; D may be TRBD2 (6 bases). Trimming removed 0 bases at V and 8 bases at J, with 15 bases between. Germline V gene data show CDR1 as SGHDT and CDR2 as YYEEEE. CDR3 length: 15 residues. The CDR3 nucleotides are TGTGCCAGCAGCTTGGTGGGAGGCCGATTTGATGAGCAGTTCTTC. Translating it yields CASSLVGGRFDEQFF.

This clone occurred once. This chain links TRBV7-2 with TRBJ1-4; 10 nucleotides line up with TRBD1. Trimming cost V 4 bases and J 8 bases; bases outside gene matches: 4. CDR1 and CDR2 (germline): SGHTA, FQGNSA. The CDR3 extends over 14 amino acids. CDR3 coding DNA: TGTGCCAGCAGCTCGGACAGGGGGAACGAAAAACTGTTTTTT. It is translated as CASSSDRGNEKLFF.

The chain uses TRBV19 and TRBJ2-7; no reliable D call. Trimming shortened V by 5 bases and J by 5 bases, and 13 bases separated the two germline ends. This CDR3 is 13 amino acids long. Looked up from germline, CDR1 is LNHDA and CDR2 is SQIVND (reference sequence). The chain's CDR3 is CASSSSLVNEQYF. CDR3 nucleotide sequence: TGTGCCAGTAGTTCCAGCCTTGTCAACGAGCAGTACTTC.

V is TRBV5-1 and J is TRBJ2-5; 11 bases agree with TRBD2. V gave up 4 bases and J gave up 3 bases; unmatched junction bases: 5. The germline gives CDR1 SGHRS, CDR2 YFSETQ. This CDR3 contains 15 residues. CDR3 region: CASSGSGGEEETQYF. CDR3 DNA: TGCGCCAGCAGCGGTAGCGGGGGGGAAGAAGAGACCCAGTACTTC.

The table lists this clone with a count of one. The CDR3 is CASSMGGPLTDTQYF. The CDR3 DNA follows: TGTGCCAGCAGTATGGGGGGTCCCCTCACAGATACGCAGTATTTT. This chain connects TRBV2 to TRBJ2-3; D is perhaps TRBD2 (6 bases). This CDR3 is 15 amino acids long. From germline, CDR1 is SNHLY and CDR2 FYNNEI. Trimming stripped 5 bases from V and 2 bases from J, with 14 bases between. Full variable domain (missing parts from reference TRBV2 and TRBJ2-3): EPEVTQTPSHQVTQMGQEVILRCVPISNHLYFYWYRQILGQKVEFLVSFYNNEISEKSEIFDDQFSVERPDGSNFTLKIRSTKLEDSAMYFCASSMGGPLTDTQYFGPGTRLTVL.

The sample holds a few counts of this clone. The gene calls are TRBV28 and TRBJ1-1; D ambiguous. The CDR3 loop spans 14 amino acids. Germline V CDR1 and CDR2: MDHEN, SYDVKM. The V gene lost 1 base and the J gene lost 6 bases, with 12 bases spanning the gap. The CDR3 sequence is CASSLLVGVSEAFF. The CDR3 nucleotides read TGTGCCAGCAGTTTATTGGTCGGGGTCTCTGAAGCTTTCTTT. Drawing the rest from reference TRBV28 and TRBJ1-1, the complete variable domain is DVKVTQSSRYLVKRTGEKVFLECVQDMDHENMFWYRQDPGLGLRLIYFSYDVKMKEKGDIPEGYSVSREKKERFSLILESASTNQTSMYLCASSLLVGVSEAFFGQGTRLTVV.

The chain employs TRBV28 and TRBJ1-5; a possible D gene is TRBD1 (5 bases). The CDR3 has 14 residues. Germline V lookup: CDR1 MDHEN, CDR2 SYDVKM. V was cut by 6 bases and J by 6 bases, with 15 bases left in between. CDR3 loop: CASSLGGDRQPQHF. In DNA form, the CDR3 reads TGTGCCAGCAGCCTCGGGGGAGATCGTCAGCCCCAGCATTTT.

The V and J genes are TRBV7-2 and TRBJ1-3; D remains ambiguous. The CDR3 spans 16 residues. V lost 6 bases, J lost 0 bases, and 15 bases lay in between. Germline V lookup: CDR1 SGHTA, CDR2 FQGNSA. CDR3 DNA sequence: TGTGCCAGCAGTTTTACAGCCGGCTCCTCTGGAAACACCATATATTTT. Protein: CASSFTAGSSGNTIYF.

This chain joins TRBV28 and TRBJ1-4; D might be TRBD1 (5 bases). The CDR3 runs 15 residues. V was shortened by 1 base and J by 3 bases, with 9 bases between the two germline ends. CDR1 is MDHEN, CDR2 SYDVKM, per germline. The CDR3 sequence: CASSLLAGSNEKLFF. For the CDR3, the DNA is TGTGCCAGCAGTTTATTAGCAGGGTCTAATGAAAAACTGTTTTTT.

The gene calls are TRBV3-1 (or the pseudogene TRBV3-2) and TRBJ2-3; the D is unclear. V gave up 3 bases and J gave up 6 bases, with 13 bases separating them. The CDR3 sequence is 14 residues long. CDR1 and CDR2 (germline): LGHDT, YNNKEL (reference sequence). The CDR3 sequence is CASSHDLLPDTQYF. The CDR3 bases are TGTGCCAGCAGCCACGATCTCCTCCCGGATACGCAGTATTTT.

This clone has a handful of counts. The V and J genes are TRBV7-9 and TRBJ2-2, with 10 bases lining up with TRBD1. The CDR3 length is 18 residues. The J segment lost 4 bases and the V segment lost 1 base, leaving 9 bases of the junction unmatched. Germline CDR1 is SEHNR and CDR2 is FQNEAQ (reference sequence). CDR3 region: CASSLVLGQGFGTGELFF. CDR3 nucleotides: TGTGCCAGCAGCTTAGTATTGGGACAGGGGTTTGGCACCGGGGAGCTGTTTTTT.

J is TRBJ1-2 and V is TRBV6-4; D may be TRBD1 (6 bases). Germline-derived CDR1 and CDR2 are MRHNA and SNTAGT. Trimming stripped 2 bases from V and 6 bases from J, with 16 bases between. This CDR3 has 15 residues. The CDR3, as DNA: TGTGCCAGCAGTGACACCCCACAGGGTCTTGATGGCTACACCTTC. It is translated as CASSDTPQGLDGYTF.

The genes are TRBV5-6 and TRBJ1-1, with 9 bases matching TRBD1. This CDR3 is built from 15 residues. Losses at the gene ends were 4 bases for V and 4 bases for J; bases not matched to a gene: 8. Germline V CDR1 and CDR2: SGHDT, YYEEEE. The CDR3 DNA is TGTGCCAGCAGCGGGCGGGACAGGGCTGCCACTGAAGCTTTCTTT. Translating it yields CASSGRDRAATEAFF.

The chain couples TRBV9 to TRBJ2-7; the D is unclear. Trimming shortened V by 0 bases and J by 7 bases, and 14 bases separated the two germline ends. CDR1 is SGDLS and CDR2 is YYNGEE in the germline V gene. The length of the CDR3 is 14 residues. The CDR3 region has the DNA TGTGCCAGCAGCGTAGACGGGCGGTCCATTGAGCAGTACTTC. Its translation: CASSVDGRSIEQYF. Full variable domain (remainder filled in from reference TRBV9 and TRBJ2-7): DSGVTQTPKHLITATGQRVTLRCSPRSGDLSVYWYQQSLDQGLQFLIQYYNGEERAKGNILERFSAQQFPDLHSELNLSSLELGDSALYFCASSVDGRSIEQYFGPGTRLTVT.

This chain's CDR3 is CASSPGTAIGYTF. The CDR3 nucleotides are TGTGCCAGCAGCCCCGGGACAGCTATTGGCTACACCTTC. The genes are TRBV7-9 and TRBJ1-2; 7 nucleotides line up with TRBD1. The CDR3 has 13 amino acids. CDR1 and CDR2 from the germline V gene are SEHNR and FQNEAQ (reference sequence). V was clipped by 5 bases and J by 7 bases; unmatched bases: 7.

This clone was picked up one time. The CDR3 here is CASSWDRGETQYF. CDR3 nucleotides: TGTGCCAGCAGCTGGGACAGGGGTGAGACCCAGTACTTC. The chain couples TRBV12-3 or TRBV12-4 to TRBJ2-5; 10 bases are a match to TRBD1. CDR3 length equals 13 residues. J was trimmed by 5 bases and V by 6 bases; bases with no gene match: 3.

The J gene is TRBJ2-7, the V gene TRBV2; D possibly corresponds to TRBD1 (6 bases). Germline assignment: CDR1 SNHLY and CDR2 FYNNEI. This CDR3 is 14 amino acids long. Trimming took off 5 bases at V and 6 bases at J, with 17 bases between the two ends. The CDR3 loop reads CASSQPRQAGEQYF. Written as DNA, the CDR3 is TGTGCCAGCAGTCAACCCCGACAGGCGGGCGAGCAGTACTTC.

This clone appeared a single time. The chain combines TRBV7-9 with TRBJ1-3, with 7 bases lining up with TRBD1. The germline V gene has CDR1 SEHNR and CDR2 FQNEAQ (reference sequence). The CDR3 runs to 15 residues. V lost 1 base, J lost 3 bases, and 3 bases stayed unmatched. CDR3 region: CASSLERQGGNTIYF. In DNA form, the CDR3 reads TGTGCCAGCAGCTTAGAGCGACAGGGTGGAAACACCATATATTTT.

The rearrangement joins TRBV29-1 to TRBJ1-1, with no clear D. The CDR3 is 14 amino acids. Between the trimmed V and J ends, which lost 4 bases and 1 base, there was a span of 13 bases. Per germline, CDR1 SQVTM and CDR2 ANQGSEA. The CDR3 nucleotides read TGCAGCGTTGCTCCGTTTCTTGGGAACACTGAAGCTTTCTTT. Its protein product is CSVAPFLGNTEAFF.

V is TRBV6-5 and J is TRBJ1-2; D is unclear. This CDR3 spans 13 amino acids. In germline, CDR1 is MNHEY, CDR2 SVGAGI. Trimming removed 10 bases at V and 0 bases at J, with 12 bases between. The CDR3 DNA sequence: TGTGCCACCAACACGGTGGCTAACTATGGCTACACCTTC. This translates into CATNTVANYGYTF.

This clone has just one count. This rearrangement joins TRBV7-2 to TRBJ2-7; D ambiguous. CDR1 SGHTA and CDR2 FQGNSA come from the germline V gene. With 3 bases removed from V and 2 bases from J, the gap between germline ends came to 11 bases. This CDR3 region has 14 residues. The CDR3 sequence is CASSFRHLTYEQYF. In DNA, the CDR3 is TGTGCCAGCAGCTTTCGACACCTCACCTACGAGCAGTACTTC.

DNA for the CDR3: TGCAGCGTTGAAGATCCCAGCGGGGGCGACAATGAGCAGTTCTTC. Translation: CSVEDPSGGDNEQFF. The chain couples TRBV29-1 to TRBJ2-1, with 8 bases lining up with TRBD2. CDR1 and CDR2 (germline): SQVTM, ANQGSEA. The CDR3 covers 15 residues. With V trimmed by 0 bases and J by 5 bases, 6 bases remained unmatched.

DNA of the CDR3: TGTGCCAGTACACCAGGACAGGGGGCGGTCGAGCAGTACTTC. Translating gives CASTPGQGAVEQYF. The J gene is TRBJ2-7, the V gene TRBV19; 11 nucleotides match TRBD1. V lost 7 bases and J lost 6; bases outside the gene matches: 8. From germline, CDR1 is LNHDA and CDR2 SQIVND (reference sequence). The CDR3 spans 14 residues.

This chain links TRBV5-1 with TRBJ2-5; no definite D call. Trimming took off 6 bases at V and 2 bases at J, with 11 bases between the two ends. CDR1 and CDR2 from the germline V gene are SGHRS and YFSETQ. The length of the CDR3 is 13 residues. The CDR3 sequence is CASTSTNQETQYF. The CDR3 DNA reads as TGCGCCAGCACGTCAACAAATCAAGAGACCCAGTACTTC.

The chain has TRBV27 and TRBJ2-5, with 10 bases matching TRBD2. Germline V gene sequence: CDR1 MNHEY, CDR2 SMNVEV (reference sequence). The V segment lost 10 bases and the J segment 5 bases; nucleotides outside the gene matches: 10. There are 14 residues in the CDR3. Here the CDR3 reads CATRIAGGRETQYF. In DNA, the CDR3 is TGTGCCACCAGAATAGCGGGGGGCCGCGAGACCCAGTACTTC.

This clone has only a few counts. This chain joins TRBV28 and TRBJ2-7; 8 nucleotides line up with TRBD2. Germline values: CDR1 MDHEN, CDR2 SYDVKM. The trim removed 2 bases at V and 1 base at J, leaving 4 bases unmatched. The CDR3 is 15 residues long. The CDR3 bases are TGTGCCAGCAGTTTAGTCGGGGGGGCATCCTACGAGCAGTACTTC. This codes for CASSLVGGASYEQYF.

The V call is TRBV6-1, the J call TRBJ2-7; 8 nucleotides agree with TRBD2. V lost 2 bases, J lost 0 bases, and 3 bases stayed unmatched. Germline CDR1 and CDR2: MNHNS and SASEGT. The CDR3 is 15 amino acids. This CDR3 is CASSEPAGVSYEQYF. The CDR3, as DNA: TGTGCCAGCAGTGAACCAGCGGGGGTCTCCTACGAGCAGTACTTC.

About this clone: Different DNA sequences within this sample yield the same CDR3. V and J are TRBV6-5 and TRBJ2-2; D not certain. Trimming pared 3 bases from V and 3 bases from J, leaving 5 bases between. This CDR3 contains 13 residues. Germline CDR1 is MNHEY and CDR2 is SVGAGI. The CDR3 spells CASSYIDTGELFF. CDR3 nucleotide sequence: TGTGCCAGCAGTTATATCGACACCGGGGAGCTGTTTTTT.

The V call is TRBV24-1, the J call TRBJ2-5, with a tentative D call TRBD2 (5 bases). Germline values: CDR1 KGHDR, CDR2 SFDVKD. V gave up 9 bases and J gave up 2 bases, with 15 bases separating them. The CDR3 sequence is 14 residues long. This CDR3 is CATAGGRNQETQYF. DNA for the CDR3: TGTGCCACCGCAGGAGGACGGAATCAAGAGACCCAGTACTTC.